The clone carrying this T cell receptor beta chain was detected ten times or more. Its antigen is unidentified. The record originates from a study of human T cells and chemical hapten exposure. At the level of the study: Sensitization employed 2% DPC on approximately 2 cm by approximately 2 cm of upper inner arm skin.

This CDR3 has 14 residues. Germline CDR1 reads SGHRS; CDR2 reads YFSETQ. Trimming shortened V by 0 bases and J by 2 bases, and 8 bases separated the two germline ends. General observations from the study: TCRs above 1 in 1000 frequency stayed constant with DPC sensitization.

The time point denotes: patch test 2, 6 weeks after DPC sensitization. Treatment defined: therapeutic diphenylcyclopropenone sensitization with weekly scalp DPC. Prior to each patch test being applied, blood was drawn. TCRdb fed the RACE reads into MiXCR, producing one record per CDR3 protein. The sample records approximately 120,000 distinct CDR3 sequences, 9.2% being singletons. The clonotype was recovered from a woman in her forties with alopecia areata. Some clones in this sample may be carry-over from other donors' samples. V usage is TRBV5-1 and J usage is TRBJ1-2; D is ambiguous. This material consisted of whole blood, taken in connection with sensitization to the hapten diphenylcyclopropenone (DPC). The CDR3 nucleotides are TGCGCCAGCAGCTTGGGGTCAGAGAACTATGGCTACACCTTC. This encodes CASSLGSENYGYTF.